This TCR beta chain was recovered during a study of shared clonotypes between healthy human individuals. Naive CD8 cells lacked CD45RO, underwent positive selection for CCR7 and left out terminally differentiated effector memory CD45RA+ cells. Assay used: immunoSEQ multiplex PCR; TCRdb lists only in-frame clones, some missing. The table has hundreds of thousands of clones, roughly 96% seen once. The germline V gene has CDR1 MNHNS and CDR2 SASEGT. The CDR3 length is 15 residues. The V and J ends lost 4 bases and 3 bases, in that order; junction bases with no gene match: 7. Input material: naive CD8+ T cells sorted from blood. This TCR came from a woman in her thirties in good health. V usage is TRBV6-1 and J usage is TRBJ1-2, with 8 bases matching TRBD1. CDR3 amino acids: CASSAQTGEDYGYTF. CDR3 DNA: TGTGCCAGCAGTGCCCAGACAGGGGAGGACTATGGCTACACCTTC.